Shown below are 17 T cell receptor beta chains from a single sample sequenced in a study of blood T cell repertoires in COVID-19. Using immunoSEQ multiplex PCR, the repertoire was profiled, and TCRdb retains in-frame clones only, with some absent. The sample lists 250,000 to 300,000 clones; 65% to 90% were seen once. Material: peripheral blood. The origin of the receptors is a woman in her 70s with COVID-19, enrolled during active disease.

The CDR3 bases are TGTGCCAGCAGAGTGACAGCTAACACTGAAGCTTTCTTT. Its translation: CASRVTANTEAFF. The chain employs TRBV6-6 and TRBJ1-1, with a weak D call TRBD1 (5 bases). The CDR3 runs to 13 residues. The germline V and J ends were trimmed by 6 bases and 2 bases, with 10 bases remaining between them. CDR1 and CDR2 (germline): MNHNY, SVGAGI (reference sequence).

The CDR3 DNA reads TGCGCCAGCAGACAAGGACAGGGGGCAGGTGGAAACACCATATATTTT. As protein: CASRQGQGAGGNTIYF. The chain recombines TRBV5-1 with TRBJ1-3; 11 bases line up with TRBD1. V gave up 5 bases and J gave up 3 bases; unmatched junction bases: 7. The CDR3 loop spans 16 amino acids. CDR1 and CDR2 (germline): SGHRS, YFSETQ. The full variable domain, with the rest looked up from reference TRBV5-1 and TRBJ1-3, is KAGVTQTPRYLIKTRGQQVTLSCSPISGHRSVSWYQQTPGQGLQFLFEYFSETQRNKGNFPGRFSGRQFSNSRSEMNVSTLELGDSALYLCASRQGQGAGGNTIYFGEGSWLTVV.

This chain uses TRBV5-1 with TRBJ2-7; TRBD2 might be the D (5 bases). CDR1 is SGHRS, CDR2 YFSETQ, per germline. Trimming removed 7 bases from V and 3 bases from J, with 14 bases in between. The CDR3 spans 13 residues. The CDR3 bases are TGCGCCAGCGCCCGGACTGGGAGCTACGAGCAGTACTTC. It codes for CASARTGSYEQYF.

The rearrangement links TRBV7-9 to TRBJ1-1; D might be TRBD1 (5 bases). The CDR3 totals 15 residues. V gave up 1 base and J gave up 1 base, with 10 bases separating them. Germline V gives CDR1 SEHNR, CDR2 FQNEAQ (reference sequence). The CDR3 loop reads CASSLGMGGNTEAFF. In DNA form, the CDR3 reads TGTGCCAGCAGCTTAGGTATGGGGGGGAACACTGAAGCTTTCTTT.

The chain joins TRBV2 to TRBJ2-5; TRBD1 matches 9 bases. The germline V gene encodes CDR1 SNHLY and CDR2 FYNNEI. Trimming took 2 bases from V and 5 from J; bases not matched to a gene: 12. The CDR3 has 17 amino acids. DNA for the CDR3: TGTGCCAGCAGTGAAATCGGGAACAGGGGGCCTCAGGAGACCCAGTACTTC. As protein: CASSEIGNRGPQETQYF.

The rearrangement joins TRBV2 to TRBJ2-7, with D possibly being TRBD1 (6 bases). Germline V lookup: CDR1 SNHLY, CDR2 FYNNEI. The V end lost 0 bases, the J end lost 1 base, and 7 bases lay between the germline ends. The CDR3 runs to 14 residues. The CDR3 here is CASSEATGSYEQYF. The DNA for the CDR3 is TGTGCCAGCAGTGAAGCAACAGGGTCCTACGAGCAGTACTTC.

This clone was detected only a few times. The chain employs TRBV30 and TRBJ1-3; D remains unclear. CDR1 GTSNPN and CDR2 SVGIG come from the germline V gene (reference sequence). CDR3 length: 13 residues. Trimming took 3 bases from V and 0 from J, leaving 6 bases between them. CDR3 nucleotide sequence: TGTGCCTGGAGAGCCTACTCTGGAAACACCATATATTTT. Amino acid sequence: CAWRAYSGNTIYF.

The chain combines TRBV14 with TRBJ1-3, with TRBD1 matching over 7 bases. Trimming at V came to 2 bases and at J to 4 bases, leaving 5 bases not matched to a gene. CDR3 length: 15 residues. Germline values: CDR1 SGHDN, CDR2 FVKESK. In DNA, the CDR3 is TGTGCCAGCAGCCAATCAGGGGACAGCGGAAACACCATATATTTT. As protein: CASSQSGDSGNTIYF.

This clone has more than one count but fewer than ten. The chain combines TRBV5-1 with TRBJ1-1; D possibly corresponds to TRBD1 (5 bases). The V gene's germline CDR1 is SGHRS and CDR2 YFSETQ. The V end was cut by 4 bases, the J end by 1 base, with 14 bases between. The CDR3 is made up of 15 amino acids. CDR3 in DNA: TGCGCCAGCAGCCCCGGGGGTCTGGGGAACACTGAAGCTTTCTTT. Translation: CASSPGGLGNTEAFF. The whole variable domain, filled in from reference TRBV5-1 and TRBJ1-1, reads KAGVTQTPRYLIKTRGQQVTLSCSPISGHRSVSWYQQTPGQGLQFLFEYFSETQRNKGNFPGRFSGRQFSNSRSEMNVSTLELGDSALYLCASSPGGLGNTEAFFGQGTRLTVV.

CDR3 sequence (DNA): TGCGCCAGCAGCCAAGAGCCTAGGAGCTCCTACGAGCAGTACTTC. This encodes CASSQEPRSSYEQYF. The V and J genes are TRBV5-1 and TRBJ2-7; D call uncertain. CDR3 size: 15 residues. CDR1 and CDR2 (germline): SGHRS, YFSETQ. Trimming shortened V by 4 bases and J by 0 bases, and 14 bases separated the two germline ends.

The table lists this clone with a count of one. The CDR3 protein is CASSLPLAGGKETQYF. The CDR3 DNA is TGTGCCAGCAGCTTGCCCCTAGCGGGGGGGAAAGAGACCCAGTACTTC. The chain uses TRBV5-4 and TRBJ2-5; 12 bases agree with TRBD2. The CDR3 extends over 16 amino acids. Unmatched junction bases numbered 4, after V lost 1 base and J lost 3 bases. Germline CDR1 and CDR2: SGHNT and YYREEE (reference sequence).

The chain has TRBV19 and TRBJ2-3, with D perhaps matching TRBD1 (6 bases). Germline CDR1 is LNHDA and CDR2 is SQIVND (reference sequence). Between the trimmed V and J ends, which lost 7 bases and 3 bases, there was a span of 14 bases. The CDR3 covers 14 residues. The CDR3 loop reads CASMRWGLTDTQYF. In DNA form, the CDR3 reads TGTGCCAGTATGAGGTGGGGGCTGACAGATACGCAGTATTTT.

A single count supports this clone. The chain couples TRBV7-2 to TRBJ2-3; no clear D gene. CDR3 size: 13 residues. Germline CDR1 reads SGHTA; CDR2 reads FQGNSA. V lost 1 base, J lost 6 bases, and 8 bases lay in between. The CDR3 nucleotides are TGTGCCAGCAGCTTAGTGTCTTATGATACGCAGTATTTT. It specifies CASSLVSYDTQYF.

Worth noting for this clone: Other DNA variants within this sample encode the same CDR3. The chain uses TRBV9 and TRBJ1-4; 7 bases line up with TRBD1. V gave up 0 bases and J gave up 5 bases; unmatched junction bases: 4. CDR1 is SGDLS and CDR2 is YYNGEE in the germline V gene. This CDR3 contains 15 residues. In DNA, the CDR3 is TGTGCCAGCAGCGTAGCTGGAGGGGGCAATGAAAAACTGTTTTTT. The encoded protein is CASSVAGGGNEKLFF.

V is TRBV6-2 or TRBV6-3 and J is TRBJ1-2; no clear D gene. The V end was cut by 2 bases, the J end by 0 bases, with 10 bases between. Germline CDR1 and CDR2: MNHEY and SVGEGT. CDR3 length: 15 residues. CDR3 amino acids: CASSYAGRSNYGYTF. As DNA, the CDR3 is TGTGCCAGCAGTTACGCGGGGAGATCTAACTATGGCTACACCTTC.

The chain has TRBV5-1 and TRBJ2-7; possible D gene TRBD1, 6 bases. V lost 2 bases to trimming and J lost 0 bases, with 12 bases between them. Germline CDR1 SGHRS, CDR2 YFSETQ. This CDR3 spans 15 amino acids. CDR3 coding DNA: TGCGCCAGCAGCTTCACCGGGACATACTCCTACGAGCAGTACTTC. It translates to CASSFTGTYSYEQYF.

This chain links TRBV2 with TRBJ1-6; 8 bases agree with TRBD1. The CDR3 runs to 15 residues. The germline V gene encodes CDR1 SNHLY and CDR2 FYNNEI. V was pared by 5 bases and J by 7 bases, with 7 bases of the junction left unmatched. CDR3: CASSPDRAVNSPLHF. The CDR3 DNA sequence: TGTGCCAGCAGTCCGGACAGGGCCGTAAATTCACCCCTCCACTTT.